The 29 T cell receptor beta chains reported below all come from one sample, sequenced in a study of beta chain features in type 1 diabetes. Isolated RNA was reverse transcribed in full, so expressed TCRB transcripts were sequenced. Sequencing used immunoSEQ multiplex PCR; TCRdb keeps in-frame clones, though not all of them. The sample has around 600,000 clones; 9.5% to 15% are singletons. General study findings and limits: A moderate, significant TCRB CDR3 shortening appeared in type 1 diabetes across four CD4+ subsets.

The antigens for these receptors are not known. Sequenced sample: naive CD4+ T cells from blood. These receptors were taken from a man aged 25-45 years with type 1 diabetes.

This clone was seen only a few times. This sequence joins TRBV4-2 and TRBJ1-1; D perhaps matches TRBD1 (6 bases). The CDR3 runs to 16 residues. Trimming removed 2 bases from V and 3 bases from J, with 16 bases in between. Germline CDR1 is LGHNA and CDR2 is YNFKEQ. CDR3 loop: CASSQLGSGADTEAFF. The CDR3 DNA is TGTGCCAGCAGCCAATTGGGATCGGGGGCTGACACTGAAGCTTTCTTT.

This clone turned up a few times. This rearrangement joins TRBV28 to TRBJ2-3; 9 nucleotides match TRBD1. Germline values: CDR1 MDHEN, CDR2 SYDVKM. This CDR3 comprises 15 residues. J was trimmed by 5 bases and V by 6 bases; bases with no gene match: 9. The CDR3 spells CASSLMGQGRDTQYF. Written as DNA, the CDR3 is TGTGCCAGCAGCTTAATGGGACAGGGACGAGATACGCAGTATTTT.

The chain combines TRBV18 with TRBJ1-1; the match to TRBD1 covers 9 bases. Trimming took 6 bases from V and 1 from J; bases not matched to a gene: 12. CDR1 KGHSH and CDR2 LQKENI come from the germline V gene. The CDR3 loop spans 17 amino acids. CDR3 sequence reads: CASSPKSLGQGNTEAFF. The CDR3 DNA reads as TGTGCCAGCTCCCCGAAAAGTCTGGGACAGGGGAACACTGAAGCTTTCTTT. The entire variable domain, with the rest obtained from reference TRBV18 and TRBJ1-1, is as follows: NAGVMQNPRHLVRRRGQEARLRCSPMKGHSHVYWYRQLPEEGLKFMVYLQKENIIDESGMPKERFSAEFPKEGPSILRIQQVVRGDSAAYFCASSPKSLGQGNTEAFFGQGTRLTVV.

V is TRBV5-4 and J is TRBJ2-7; TRBD2 aligns across 8 bases. V trimming: 0 bases; J trimming: 0 bases; junction bases outside the gene matches: 11. Germline CDR1 SGHNT, CDR2 YYREEE (reference sequence). CDR3 size: 18 residues. The CDR3 sequence: CASSLDLVAGGASYEQYF. Written as DNA, the CDR3 is TGTGCCAGCAGCTTGGACCTGGTCGCGGGGGGTGCCTCCTACGAGCAGTACTTC.

The CDR3 reads CASSSGRSYEQYF. CDR3 coding DNA: TGTGCCAGCAGTAGTGGTCGCTCCTACGAGCAGTACTTC. The chain combines TRBV11-3 with TRBJ2-7; no clear D gene. V was pared by 6 bases and J by 0 bases, with 9 bases between. The CDR3 loop spans 13 amino acids. Germline loops: CDR1 SGHNT, CDR2 YENEEA.

This chain joins TRBV5-1 and TRBJ2-5; TRBD1 aligns across 9 bases. Trimming removed 7 bases from V and 4 bases from J; junction bases left unmatched: 8. Germline CDR1 is SGHRS and CDR2 is YFSETQ. The CDR3 length is 14 residues. CDR3 in amino acids: CASAAGTGIETQYF. The CDR3 nucleotides are TGCGCCAGCGCAGCCGGGACAGGGATAGAGACCCAGTACTTC.

This clone was seen a handful of times. The chain has TRBV7-3 and TRBJ2-3; 13 bases align to TRBD2. V was clipped by 4 bases and J by 4 bases; unmatched bases: 5. The CDR3 is 16 residues long. CDR1 is SGHTA, CDR2 FQGTGA, per germline. CDR3 sequence reads: CASSYAGTSGADTQYF. The CDR3 DNA follows: TGTGCCAGCAGCTATGCCGGGACTAGCGGGGCAGATACGCAGTATTTT.

The chain links TRBV7-9 to TRBJ2-7; TRBD2 matches at 7 bases. The CDR3 loop spans 15 amino acids. CDR1 and CDR2 (germline): SEHNR, FQNEAQ (reference sequence). Trimming at V came to 1 base and at J to 0 bases, leaving 3 bases not matched to a gene. CDR3 sequence reads: CASSLGASGSYEQYF. CDR3 nucleotides: TGTGCCAGCAGCTTAGGGGCTAGCGGCTCCTACGAGCAGTACTTC. Supplemented by reference TRBV7-9 and TRBJ2-7, the full variable domain reads DTGVSQNPRHKITKRGQNVTFRCDPISEHNRLYWYRQTLGQGPEFLTYFQNEAQLEKSRLLSDRFSAERPKGSFSTLEIQRTEQGDSAMYLCASSLGASGSYEQYFGPGTRLTVT.

This clone was seen more than once but under ten times. J is TRBJ2-3 and V is TRBV5-4; D is unresolved. The CDR3 extends over 14 amino acids. V dropped 1 base and J dropped 4 bases, with 10 bases sitting between them. CDR1 SGHNT and CDR2 YYREEE come from the germline V gene (reference sequence). The CDR3 loop is CASSLPSPADTQYF. CDR3 sequence (DNA): TGTGCCAGCAGCTTGCCCTCACCGGCAGATACGCAGTATTTT.

The rearrangement links TRBV4-3 to TRBJ2-2, with no clear D. From germline, CDR1 is LGHNA and CDR2 YSLEER. V gave up 0 bases and J gave up 6 bases, with 8 bases separating them. The CDR3 extends over 14 amino acids. The CDR3 nucleotides read TGCGCCAGCAGCCAAGATCTTAGGGCCGGGGAGCTGTTTTTT. Translated, it gives CASSQDLRAGELFF.

The J gene is TRBJ2-7, the V gene TRBV13; no clear D. Trimming stripped 5 bases from V and 3 bases from J, with 17 bases between. Germline lookup yields CDR1 PRHDT and CDR2 FYEKMQ (reference sequence). The CDR3 covers 15 residues. The DNA of the CDR3 is TGTGCCAGCAGCCTTACACCCCTTAAGCGCTACGAGCAGTACTTC. Protein: CASSLTPLKRYEQYF. The whole variable domain, filled in from reference TRBV13 and TRBJ2-7, reads AAGVIQSPRHLIKEKRETATLKCYPIPRHDTVYWYQQGPGQDPQFLISFYEKMQSDKGSIPDRFSAQQFSDYHSELNMSSLELGDSALYFCASSLTPLKRYEQYFGPGTRLTVT.

This clone was seen a few times. V is TRBV12-5 and J is TRBJ1-3, with D hard to call. Germline CDR1 LGHNT, CDR2 FRNRAP. Deletions cut 5 bases from V and 0 bases from J, with 17 bases between. The CDR3 sequence is 17 residues long. CDR3 loop: CASGTTSTENSGNTIYF. In DNA form, the CDR3 reads TGTGCTAGTGGTACAACCTCCACTGAAAACTCTGGAAACACCATATATTTT.

The V call is TRBV7-2, the J call TRBJ1-5, with 11 bases aligning to TRBD1. Germline assignment: CDR1 SGHTA and CDR2 FQGNSA. J was trimmed by 6 bases and V by 5 bases; bases with no gene match: 12. The CDR3 covers 17 residues. The CDR3 region has the DNA TGTGCCAGCAGCAGGCAAAGGACAGGGGGCGCGAGTCAGCCCCAGCATTTT. It translates to CASSRQRTGGASQPQHF.

The gene calls are TRBV5-4 and TRBJ1-6, with a possible D match to TRBD1 (5 bases). CDR1 is SGHNT and CDR2 is YYREEE in the germline V gene (reference sequence). The CDR3 consists of 13 residues. V was clipped by 4 bases and J by 14 bases, with 16 bases between them. CDR3 in amino acids: CASSVDSVGALHF. The CDR3 bases are TGTGCCAGCAGCGTTGACAGCGTCGGAGCCCTCCACTTT.

This rearrangement joins TRBV5-4 to TRBJ2-3, with a possible D match to TRBD1 (5 bases). This CDR3 has 13 residues. Trimming stripped 4 bases from V and 5 bases from J, with 11 bases between. Germline V gives CDR1 SGHNT, CDR2 YYREEE (reference sequence). CDR3 nucleotide sequence: TGTGCCAGCAGCGGGGCGGCGATAGATACGCAGTATTTT. Encoded protein: CASSGAAIDTQYF.

In its sample, this clone was seen a few times. V and J are TRBV6-5 and TRBJ1-1; 7 bases fit TRBD1. The CDR3 spans 14 residues. The V and J ends lost 0 bases and 6 bases, in that order; junction bases with no gene match: 4. The germline gives CDR1 MNHEY, CDR2 SVGAGI. In DNA, the CDR3 is TGTGCCAGCAGTTACTCCAGGACAGGCCCTGAAGCTTTCTTT. It codes for CASSYSRTGPEAFF.

This clone has more than one count but fewer than ten. The CDR3 nucleotides are TGTGCCAGCAGTCTTGAGGGAGAGCGCTACACCTTC. Protein: CASSLEGERYTF. The V and J genes are TRBV2 and TRBJ1-2; D ambiguous. CDR3 size: 12 residues. CDR1 is SNHLY, CDR2 FYNNEI, per germline. The ends were cut back, 5 bases at V and 9 bases at J, with 13 bases in the middle.

The chain recombines TRBV7-2 with TRBJ2-5, with D perhaps TRBD1 (5 bases). Per germline, CDR1 SGHTA and CDR2 FQGNSA. Trimming shortened V by 7 bases and J by 5 bases, and 14 bases separated the two germline ends. The CDR3 runs to 13 residues. The CDR3 DNA reads TGTGCCAGCACCCAGCAGGGTTGGGAGACCCAGTACTTC. Translating it yields CASTQQGWETQYF.

The chain joins TRBV5-1 to TRBJ2-2, with D possibly matching TRBD1 (6 bases). V lost 2 bases and J 5 bases, leaving 10 bases between the germline ends. This CDR3 contains 14 residues. Germline V gene data show CDR1 as SGHRS and CDR2 as YFSETQ. Here the CDR3 DNA reads TGCGCCAGCAGCTTACCAGGGGAGACCGGGGAGCTGTTTTTT. Translating gives CASSLPGETGELFF.

The V and J genes are TRBV9 and TRBJ2-1; a weak D match, TRBD1 (5 bases). The V and J ends lost 4 bases and 11 bases respectively, with 19 bases between them. The CDR3 is made up of 14 amino acids. CDR1 and CDR2 (germline): SGDLS, YYNGEE. The CDR3 region is CASSMGLPRGKQFF. DNA of the CDR3: TGTGCCAGCAGCATGGGGCTACCTAGAGGCAAGCAGTTCTTC.

The chain has TRBV11-3 and TRBJ1-2; D unclear. The V gene's germline CDR1 is SGHNT and CDR2 YENEEA. The CDR3 length is 13 residues. Between the trimmed V and J ends, which lost 1 base and 6 bases, there was a span of 9 bases. The CDR3 protein is CASSLGATDGYTF. The CDR3 DNA sequence: TGTGCCAGCAGCTTAGGGGCCACGGATGGCTACACCTTC.

This clone was seen more than once but under ten times. The chain has TRBV4-3 and TRBJ1-2; maybe TRBD1 (5 bases). Germline CDR1 is LGHNA and CDR2 is YSLEER. The CDR3 consists of 14 residues. The V end lost 0 bases, the J end lost 4 bases, and 9 bases lay between the germline ends. The CDR3 loop reads CASSQEGQRYGYTF. As DNA, the CDR3 is TGCGCCAGCAGCCAAGAGGGGCAGCGCTATGGCTACACCTTC.

The gene calls are TRBV7-6 and TRBJ1-4, with D unresolved. The V and J ends lost 4 bases and 5 bases respectively, with 8 bases between them. This CDR3 is 13 amino acids long. CDR1 SGHVS and CDR2 FNYEAQ come from the germline V gene. The CDR3 is CASSSPGNEKLFF. Here the CDR3 DNA reads TGTGCCAGCAGCTCCCCCGGAAATGAAAAACTGTTTTTT.

In its sample, this clone was seen a few times. The gene calls are TRBV9 and TRBJ2-7, with TRBD1 identical over 8 bases. The CDR3 runs to 14 residues. CDR1 SGDLS and CDR2 YYNGEE come from the germline V gene. The J segment lost 5 bases and the V segment lost 4 bases, leaving 8 bases of the junction unmatched. The CDR3 here is CASSPRTGWNEQYF. The CDR3 DNA follows: TGTGCCAGCAGCCCCAGGACAGGGTGGAACGAGCAGTACTTC.

This clone was seen a few times. The rearrangement uses TRBV9 and TRBJ1-2; 8 bases align to TRBD1. CDR3 length equals 16 residues. The germline gives CDR1 SGDLS, CDR2 YYNGEE. J gave up 6 bases and V 0 bases, and 10 bases lay outside the gene matches. Here the CDR3 DNA reads TGTGCCAGCAGCGTAGTGGCAGGGGGCGGCAGTGATGGCTACACCTTC. Protein: CASSVVAGGGSDGYTF.

This chain links TRBV11-2 with TRBJ1-1, with 7 bases lining up with TRBD1. V trimming: 4 bases; J trimming: 4 bases; junction bases outside the gene matches: 6. CDR1 is SGHAT and CDR2 is FQNNGV in the germline V gene. CDR3 length: 14 residues. The DNA for the CDR3 is TGTGCCAGCAGCTCGGGACAGATGGGCACTGAAGCTTTCTTT. Its translation: CASSSGQMGTEAFF.

This clone was counted between two and nine times. This chain connects TRBV5-4 to TRBJ1-2; D call uncertain. Germline V gene sequence: CDR1 SGHNT, CDR2 YYREEE (reference sequence). Trimming pared 4 bases from V and 8 bases from J, leaving 12 bases between. CDR3 size: 12 residues. The DNA of the CDR3 is TGTGCCAGCAGCATGGACCTGAGCGGCTACACCTTC. It codes for CASSMDLSGYTF.

The V gene is TRBV30, the J gene TRBJ1-4; no definite D call. Trimming left V 2 bases short and J 4 bases short, with 8 bases between. There are 13 residues in the CDR3. Germline V gene data show CDR1 as GTSNPN and CDR2 as SVGIG (reference sequence). CDR3 protein: CAWSSGFNEKLFF. The CDR3 region has the DNA TGTGCCTGGAGTTCCGGGTTTAATGAAAAACTGTTTTTT.

This clone was seen more than once but under ten times. The CDR3: CASSRPGQGAKGNTIYF. CDR3 DNA sequence: TGTGCCAGCAGCCGACCGGGACAGGGGGCGAAGGGAAACACCATATATTTT. The rearrangement links TRBV2 to TRBJ1-3; 12 bases are a match to TRBD1. The CDR3 extends over 17 amino acids. Germline lookup yields CDR1 SNHLY and CDR2 FYNNEI. Trimming cost V 6 bases and J 4 bases; bases outside gene matches: 10. Full variable domain (missing parts from reference TRBV2 and TRBJ1-3): EPEVTQTPSHQVTQMGQEVILRCVPISNHLYFYWYRQILGQKVEFLVSFYNNEISEKSEIFDDQFSVERPDGSNFTLKIRSTKLEDSAMYFCASSRPGQGAKGNTIYFGEGSWLTVV.